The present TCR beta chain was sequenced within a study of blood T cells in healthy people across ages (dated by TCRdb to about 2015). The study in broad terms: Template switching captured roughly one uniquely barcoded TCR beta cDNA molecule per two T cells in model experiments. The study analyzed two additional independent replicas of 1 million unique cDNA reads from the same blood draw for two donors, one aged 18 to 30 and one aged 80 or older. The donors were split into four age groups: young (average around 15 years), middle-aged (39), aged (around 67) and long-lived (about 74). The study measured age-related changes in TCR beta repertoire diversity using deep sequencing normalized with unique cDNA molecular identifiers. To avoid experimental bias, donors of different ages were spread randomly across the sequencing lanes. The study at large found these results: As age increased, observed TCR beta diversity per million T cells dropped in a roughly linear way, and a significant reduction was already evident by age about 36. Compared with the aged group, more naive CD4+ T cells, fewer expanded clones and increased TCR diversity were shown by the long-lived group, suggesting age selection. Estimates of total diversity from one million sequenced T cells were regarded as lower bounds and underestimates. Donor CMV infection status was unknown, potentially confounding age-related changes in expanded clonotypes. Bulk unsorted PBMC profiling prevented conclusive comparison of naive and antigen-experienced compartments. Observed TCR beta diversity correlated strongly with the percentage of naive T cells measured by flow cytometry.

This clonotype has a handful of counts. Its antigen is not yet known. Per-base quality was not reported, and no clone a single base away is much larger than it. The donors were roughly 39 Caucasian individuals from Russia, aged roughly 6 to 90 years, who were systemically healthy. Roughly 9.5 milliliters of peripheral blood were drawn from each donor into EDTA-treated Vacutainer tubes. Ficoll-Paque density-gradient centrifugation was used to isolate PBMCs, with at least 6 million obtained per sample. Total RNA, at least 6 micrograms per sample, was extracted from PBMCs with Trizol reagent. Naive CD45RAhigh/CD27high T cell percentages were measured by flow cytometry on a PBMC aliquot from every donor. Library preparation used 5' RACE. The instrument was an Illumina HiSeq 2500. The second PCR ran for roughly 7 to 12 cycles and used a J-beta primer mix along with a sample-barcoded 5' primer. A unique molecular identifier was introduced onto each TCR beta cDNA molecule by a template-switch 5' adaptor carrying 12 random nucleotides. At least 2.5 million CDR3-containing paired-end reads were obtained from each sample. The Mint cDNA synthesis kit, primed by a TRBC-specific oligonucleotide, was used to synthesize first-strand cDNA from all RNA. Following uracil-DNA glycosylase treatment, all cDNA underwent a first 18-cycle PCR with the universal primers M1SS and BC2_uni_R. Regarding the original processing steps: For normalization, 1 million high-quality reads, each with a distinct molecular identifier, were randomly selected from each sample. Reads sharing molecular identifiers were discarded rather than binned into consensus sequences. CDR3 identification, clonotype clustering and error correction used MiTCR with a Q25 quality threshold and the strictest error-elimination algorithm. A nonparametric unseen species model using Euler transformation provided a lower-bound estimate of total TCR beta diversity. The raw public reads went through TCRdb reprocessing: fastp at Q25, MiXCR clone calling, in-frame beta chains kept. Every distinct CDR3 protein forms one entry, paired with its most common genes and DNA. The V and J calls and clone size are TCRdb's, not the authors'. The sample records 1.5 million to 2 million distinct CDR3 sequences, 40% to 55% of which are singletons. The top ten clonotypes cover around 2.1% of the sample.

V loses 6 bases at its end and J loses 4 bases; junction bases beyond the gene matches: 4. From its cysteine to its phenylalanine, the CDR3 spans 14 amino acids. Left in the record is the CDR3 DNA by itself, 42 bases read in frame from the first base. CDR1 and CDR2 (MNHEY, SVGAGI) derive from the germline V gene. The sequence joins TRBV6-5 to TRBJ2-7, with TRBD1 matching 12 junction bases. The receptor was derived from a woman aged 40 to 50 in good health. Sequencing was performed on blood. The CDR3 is CASRGTGGKYEQYF. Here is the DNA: TGTGCCAGCAGGGGGACAGGGGGCAAGTACGAGCAGTACTTC.